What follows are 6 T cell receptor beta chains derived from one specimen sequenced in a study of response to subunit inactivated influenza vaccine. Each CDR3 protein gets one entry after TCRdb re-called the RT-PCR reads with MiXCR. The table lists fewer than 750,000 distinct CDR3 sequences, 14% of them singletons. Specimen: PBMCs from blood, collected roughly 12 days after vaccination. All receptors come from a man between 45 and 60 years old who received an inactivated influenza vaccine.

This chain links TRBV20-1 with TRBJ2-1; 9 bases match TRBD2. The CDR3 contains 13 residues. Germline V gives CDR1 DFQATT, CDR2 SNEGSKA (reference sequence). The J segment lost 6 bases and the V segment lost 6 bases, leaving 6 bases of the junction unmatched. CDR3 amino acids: CSAKGTSTNEQFF. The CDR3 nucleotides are TGCAGTGCAAAGGGGACTAGCACCAATGAGCAGTTCTTC.

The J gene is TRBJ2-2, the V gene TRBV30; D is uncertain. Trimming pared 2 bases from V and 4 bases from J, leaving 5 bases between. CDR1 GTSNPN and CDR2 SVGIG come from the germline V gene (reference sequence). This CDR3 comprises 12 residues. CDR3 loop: CAWSRSTGELFF. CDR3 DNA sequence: TGTGCCTGGAGTCGAAGCACCGGGGAGCTGTTTTTT.

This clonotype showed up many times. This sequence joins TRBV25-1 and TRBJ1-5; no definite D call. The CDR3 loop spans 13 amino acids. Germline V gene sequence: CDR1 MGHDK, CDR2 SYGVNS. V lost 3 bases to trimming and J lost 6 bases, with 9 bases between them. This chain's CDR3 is CASSDAGSQPQHF. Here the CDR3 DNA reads TGTGCCAGCAGTGACGCGGGAAGTCAGCCCCAGCATTTT.

CDR3 region: CASSLVMREGNTGELFF. The CDR3, as DNA: TGTGCCAGCAGTTTAGTAATGCGGGAGGGGAACACCGGGGAGCTGTTTTTT. The chain combines TRBV12-3 or TRBV12-4 with TRBJ2-2; 9 nucleotides match TRBD2. The CDR3 contains 17 residues. V gave up 1 base and J gave up 1 base; unmatched junction bases: 4.

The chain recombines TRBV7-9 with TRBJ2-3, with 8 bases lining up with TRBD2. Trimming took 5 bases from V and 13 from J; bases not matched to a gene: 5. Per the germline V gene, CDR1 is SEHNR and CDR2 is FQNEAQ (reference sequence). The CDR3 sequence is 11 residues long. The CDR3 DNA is TGTGCCAGCAGCACTAGCGGCAGGAAGTATTTT. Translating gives CASSTSGRKYF. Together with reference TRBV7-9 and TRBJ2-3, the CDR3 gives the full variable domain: DTGVSQNPRHKITKRGQNVTFRCDPISEHNRLYWYRQTLGQGPEFLTYFQNEAQLEKSRLLSDRFSAERPKGSFSTLEIQRTEQGDSAMYLCASSTSGRKYFGPGTRLTVL.

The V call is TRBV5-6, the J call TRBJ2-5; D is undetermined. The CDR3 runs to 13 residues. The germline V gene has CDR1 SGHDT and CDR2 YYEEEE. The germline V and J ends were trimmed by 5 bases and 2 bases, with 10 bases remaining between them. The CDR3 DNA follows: TGTGCCAGCAGTCAGAGGAATCAAGAGACCCAGTACTTC. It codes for CASSQRNQETQYF.